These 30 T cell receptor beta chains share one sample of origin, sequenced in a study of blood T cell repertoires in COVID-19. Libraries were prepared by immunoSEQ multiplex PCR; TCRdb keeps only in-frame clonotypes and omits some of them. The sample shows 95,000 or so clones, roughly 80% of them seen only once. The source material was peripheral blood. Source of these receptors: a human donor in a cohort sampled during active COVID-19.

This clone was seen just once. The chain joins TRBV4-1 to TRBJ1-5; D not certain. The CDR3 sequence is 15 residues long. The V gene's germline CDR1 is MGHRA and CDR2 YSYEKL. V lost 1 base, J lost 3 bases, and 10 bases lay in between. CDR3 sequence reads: CASSQAPQNNQPQHF. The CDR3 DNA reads TGCGCCAGCAGCCAAGCCCCACAGAACAATCAGCCCCAGCATTTT.

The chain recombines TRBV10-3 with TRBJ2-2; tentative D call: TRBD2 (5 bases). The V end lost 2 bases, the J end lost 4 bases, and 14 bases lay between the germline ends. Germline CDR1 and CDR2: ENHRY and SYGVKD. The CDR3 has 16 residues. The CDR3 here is CAISEEGGRGTGELFF. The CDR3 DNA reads TGTGCCATCAGTGAGGAGGGCGGGCGAGGCACCGGGGAGCTGTTTTTT.

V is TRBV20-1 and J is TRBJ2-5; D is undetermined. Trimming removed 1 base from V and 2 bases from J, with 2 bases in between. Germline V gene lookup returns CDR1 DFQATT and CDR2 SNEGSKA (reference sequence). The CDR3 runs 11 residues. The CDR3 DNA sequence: TGCAGTGCTAGAGCGCAAGAGACCCAGTACTTC. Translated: CSARAQETQYF.

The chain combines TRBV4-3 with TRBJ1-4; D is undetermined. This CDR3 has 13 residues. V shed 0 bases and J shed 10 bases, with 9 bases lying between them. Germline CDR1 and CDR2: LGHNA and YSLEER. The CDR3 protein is CASSQDQLGKLFF. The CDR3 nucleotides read TGCGCCAGCAGCCAAGATCAACTTGGAAAACTGTTTTTT.

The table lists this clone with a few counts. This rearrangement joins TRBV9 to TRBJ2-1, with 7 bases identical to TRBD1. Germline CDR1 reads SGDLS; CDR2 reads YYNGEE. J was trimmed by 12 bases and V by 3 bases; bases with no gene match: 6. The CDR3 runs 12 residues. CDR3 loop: CASSADRAGQFF. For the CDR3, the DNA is TGTGCCAGCAGCGCCGACAGGGCTGGGCAGTTCTTC.

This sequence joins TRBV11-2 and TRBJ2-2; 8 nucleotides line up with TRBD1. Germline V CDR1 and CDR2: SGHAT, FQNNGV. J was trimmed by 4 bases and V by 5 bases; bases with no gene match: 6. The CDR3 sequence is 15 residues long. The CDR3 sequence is CASSATGQATGELFF. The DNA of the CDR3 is TGTGCCAGCAGCGCCACGGGACAGGCCACCGGGGAGCTGTTTTTT.

CDR3 amino acids: CASSVRLAATGELFF. CDR3 nucleotides: TGTGCCAGCAGCGTAAGACTAGCCGCCACCGGGGAGCTGTTTTTT. The rearrangement joins TRBV11-1 to TRBJ2-2, with 7 bases lining up with TRBD2. The CDR3 runs to 15 residues. Trimming cost V 5 bases and J 4 bases; bases outside gene matches: 7. From germline, CDR1 is SGHAT and CDR2 FQDESV (reference sequence).

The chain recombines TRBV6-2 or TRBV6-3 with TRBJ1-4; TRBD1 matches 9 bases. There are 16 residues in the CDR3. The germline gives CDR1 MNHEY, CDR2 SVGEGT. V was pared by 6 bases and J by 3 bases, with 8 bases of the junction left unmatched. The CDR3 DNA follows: TGTGCCAGCAGCAGAACAGGGGGCGCATCTAATGAAAAACTGTTTTTT. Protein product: CASSRTGGASNEKLFF.

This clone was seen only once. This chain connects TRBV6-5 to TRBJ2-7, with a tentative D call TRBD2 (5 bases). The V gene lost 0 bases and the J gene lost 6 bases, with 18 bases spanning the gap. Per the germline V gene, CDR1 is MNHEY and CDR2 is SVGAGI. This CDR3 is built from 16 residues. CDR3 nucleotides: TGTGCCAGCAGTTACTCGAGTCGTGGGGTTAGCGCCGAGCAGTACTTC. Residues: CASSYSSRGVSAEQYF.

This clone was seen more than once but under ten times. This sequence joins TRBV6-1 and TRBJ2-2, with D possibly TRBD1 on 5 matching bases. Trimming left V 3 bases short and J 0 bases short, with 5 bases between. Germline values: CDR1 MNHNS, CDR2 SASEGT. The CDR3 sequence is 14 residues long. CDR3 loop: CASSEGPNTGELFF. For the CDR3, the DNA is TGTGCCAGCAGTGAGGGGCCGAACACCGGGGAGCTGTTTTTT.

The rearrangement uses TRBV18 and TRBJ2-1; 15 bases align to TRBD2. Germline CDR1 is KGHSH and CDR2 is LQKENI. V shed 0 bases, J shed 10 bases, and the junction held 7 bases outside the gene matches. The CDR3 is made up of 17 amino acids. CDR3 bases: TGTGCCAGCTCACCACCCGGACTAGCGGGGGGGAGTGGGGAGCAGTTCTTC. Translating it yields CASSPPGLAGGSGEQFF.

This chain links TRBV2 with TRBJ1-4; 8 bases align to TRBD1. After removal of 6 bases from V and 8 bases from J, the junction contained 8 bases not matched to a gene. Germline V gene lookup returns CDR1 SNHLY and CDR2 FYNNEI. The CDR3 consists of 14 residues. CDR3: CASRETGAGEKLFF. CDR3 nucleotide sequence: TGTGCCAGCAGGGAGACAGGGGCGGGGGAAAAACTGTTTTTT. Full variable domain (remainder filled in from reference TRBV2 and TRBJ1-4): EPEVTQTPSHQVTQMGQEVILRCVPISNHLYFYWYRQILGQKVEFLVSFYNNEISEKSEIFDDQFSVERPDGSNFTLKIRSTKLEDSAMYFCASRETGAGEKLFFGSGTQLSVL.

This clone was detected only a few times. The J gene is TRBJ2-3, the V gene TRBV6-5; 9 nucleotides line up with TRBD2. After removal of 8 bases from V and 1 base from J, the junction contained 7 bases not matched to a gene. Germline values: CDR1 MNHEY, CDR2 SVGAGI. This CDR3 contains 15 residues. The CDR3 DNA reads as TGTGCCAGCCTTACACTAGCGGGCCGCACAGATACGCAGTATTTT. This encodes CASLTLAGRTDTQYF.

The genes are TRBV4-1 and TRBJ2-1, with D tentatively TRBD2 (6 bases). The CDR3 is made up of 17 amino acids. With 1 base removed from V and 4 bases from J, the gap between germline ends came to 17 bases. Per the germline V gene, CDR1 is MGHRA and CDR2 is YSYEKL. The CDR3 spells CASSQGAASAPYNEQFF. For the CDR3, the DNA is TGCGCCAGCAGCCAAGGAGCGGCTAGCGCACCATACAATGAGCAGTTCTTC.

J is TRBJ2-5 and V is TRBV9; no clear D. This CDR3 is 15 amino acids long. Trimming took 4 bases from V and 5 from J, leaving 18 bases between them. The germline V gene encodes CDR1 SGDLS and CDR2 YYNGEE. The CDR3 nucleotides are TGTGCCAGCAGCCCAGAAGGAGTTCCTGGGGAGACCCAGTACTTC. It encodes CASSPEGVPGETQYF.

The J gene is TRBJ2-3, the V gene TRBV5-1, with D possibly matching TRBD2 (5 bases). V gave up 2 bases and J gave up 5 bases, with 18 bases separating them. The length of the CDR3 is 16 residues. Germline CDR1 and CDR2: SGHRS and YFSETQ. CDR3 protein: CASSFSGMIVLDTQYF. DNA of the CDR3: TGCGCCAGCAGCTTCTCCGGGATGATTGTGTTAGATACGCAGTATTTT. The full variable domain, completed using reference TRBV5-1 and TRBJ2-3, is KAGVTQTPRYLIKTRGQQVTLSCSPISGHRSVSWYQQTPGQGLQFLFEYFSETQRNKGNFPGRFSGRQFSNSRSEMNVSTLELGDSALYLCASSFSGMIVLDTQYFGPGTRLTVL.

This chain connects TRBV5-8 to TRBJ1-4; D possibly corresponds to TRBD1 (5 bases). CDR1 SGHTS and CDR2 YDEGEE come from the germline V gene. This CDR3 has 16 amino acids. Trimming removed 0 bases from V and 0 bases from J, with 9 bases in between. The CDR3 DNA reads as TGTGCCAGCAGCTTGGTGGCAGGGTCAACTAATGAAAAACTGTTTTTT. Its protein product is CASSLVAGSTNEKLFF.

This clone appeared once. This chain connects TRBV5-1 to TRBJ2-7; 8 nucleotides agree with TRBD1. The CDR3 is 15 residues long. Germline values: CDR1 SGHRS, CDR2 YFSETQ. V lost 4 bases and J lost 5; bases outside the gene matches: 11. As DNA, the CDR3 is TGCGCCAGCAGCCTGGGACAGGCGGCTTTCGACGAGCAGTACTTC. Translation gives CASSLGQAAFDEQYF.

In nucleotides, the CDR3 is TGCGCCAGCAGCTTTGGGACAGGGGGTAATCAGCCCCAGCATTTT. This codes for CASSFGTGGNQPQHF. The V gene is TRBV5-1, the J gene TRBJ1-5, with 11 bases identical to TRBD1. CDR3 length: 15 amino acids. The germline V gene has CDR1 SGHRS and CDR2 YFSETQ. The trim removed 2 bases at V and 4 bases at J, leaving 2 bases unmatched.

CDR3 amino acids: CASSIAQGPYEQYF. DNA of the CDR3: TGTGCCAGTAGTATAGCACAGGGGCCCTACGAGCAGTACTTC. V is TRBV19 and J is TRBJ2-7; 7 positions match TRBD1. In germline, CDR1 is LNHDA, CDR2 SQIVND (reference sequence). V shed 1 base and J 2 bases; nucleotides not matched to a gene: 2. CDR3 size: 14 residues.

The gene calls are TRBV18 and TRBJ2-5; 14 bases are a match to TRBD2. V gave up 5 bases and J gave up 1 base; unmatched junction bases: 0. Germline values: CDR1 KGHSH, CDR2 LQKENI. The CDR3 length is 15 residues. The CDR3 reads CASSGTSGGQETQYF. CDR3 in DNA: TGTGCCAGCTCAGGGACTAGCGGGGGCCAAGAGACCCAGTACTTC.

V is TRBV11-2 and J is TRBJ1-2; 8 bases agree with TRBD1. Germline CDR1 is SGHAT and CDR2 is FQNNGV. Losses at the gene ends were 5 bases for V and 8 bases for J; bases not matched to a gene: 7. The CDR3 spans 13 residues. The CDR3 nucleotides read TGTGCCAGCAGCCCGGACAGGGCCGGGGGCTACACCTTC. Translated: CASSPDRAGGYTF.

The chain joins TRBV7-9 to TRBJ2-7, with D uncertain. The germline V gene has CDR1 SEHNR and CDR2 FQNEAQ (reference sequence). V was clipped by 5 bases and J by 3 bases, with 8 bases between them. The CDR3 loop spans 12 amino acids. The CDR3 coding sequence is TGTGCCAGCAGCCCCCTCGGCTACGAGCAGTACTTC. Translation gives CASSPLGYEQYF.

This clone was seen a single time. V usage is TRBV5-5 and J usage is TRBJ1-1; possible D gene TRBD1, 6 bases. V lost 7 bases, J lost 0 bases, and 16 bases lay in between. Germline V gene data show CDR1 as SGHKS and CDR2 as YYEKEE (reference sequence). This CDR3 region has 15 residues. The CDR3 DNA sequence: TGTGCCAGCTTGCAGGGGCTCTATATGAACACTGAAGCTTTCTTT. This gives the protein CASLQGLYMNTEAFF.

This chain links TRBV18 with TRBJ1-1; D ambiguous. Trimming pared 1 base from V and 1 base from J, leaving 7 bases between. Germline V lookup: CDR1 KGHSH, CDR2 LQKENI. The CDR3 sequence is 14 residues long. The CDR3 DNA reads TGTGCCAGCTCACCACTGGAGGGGAACACTGAAGCTTTCTTT. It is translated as CASSPLEGNTEAFF.

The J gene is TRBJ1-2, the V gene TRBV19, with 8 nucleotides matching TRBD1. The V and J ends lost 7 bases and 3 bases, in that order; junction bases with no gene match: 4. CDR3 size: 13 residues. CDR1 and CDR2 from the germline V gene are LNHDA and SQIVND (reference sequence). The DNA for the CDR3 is TGTGCCAGTATCAAGACAGGGGACTATGGCTACACCTTC. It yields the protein CASIKTGDYGYTF.

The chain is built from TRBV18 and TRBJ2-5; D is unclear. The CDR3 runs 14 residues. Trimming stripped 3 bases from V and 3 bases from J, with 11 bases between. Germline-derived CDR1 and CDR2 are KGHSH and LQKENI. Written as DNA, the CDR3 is TGTGCCAGCTCACCCGCCATGTTAGAAGAGACCCAGTACTTC. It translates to CASSPAMLEETQYF. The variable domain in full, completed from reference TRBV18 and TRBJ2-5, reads NAGVMQNPRHLVRRRGQEARLRCSPMKGHSHVYWYRQLPEEGLKFMVYLQKENIIDESGMPKERFSAEFPKEGPSILRIQQVVRGDSAAYFCASSPAMLEETQYFGPGTRLLVL.

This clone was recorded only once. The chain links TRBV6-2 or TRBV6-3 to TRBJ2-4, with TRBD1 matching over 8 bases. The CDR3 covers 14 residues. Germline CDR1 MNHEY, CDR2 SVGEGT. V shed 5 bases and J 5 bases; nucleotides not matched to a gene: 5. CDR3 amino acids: CASSQQGGENIQYF. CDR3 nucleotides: TGTGCCAGCAGTCAACAGGGGGGCGAAAACATTCAGTACTTC.

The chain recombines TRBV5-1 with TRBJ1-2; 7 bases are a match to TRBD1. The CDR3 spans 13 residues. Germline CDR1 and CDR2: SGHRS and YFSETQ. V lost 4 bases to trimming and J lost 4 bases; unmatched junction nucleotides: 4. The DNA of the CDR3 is TGCGCCAGCAGCCTGACAGGGCTCTATGGCTACACCTTC. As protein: CASSLTGLYGYTF.

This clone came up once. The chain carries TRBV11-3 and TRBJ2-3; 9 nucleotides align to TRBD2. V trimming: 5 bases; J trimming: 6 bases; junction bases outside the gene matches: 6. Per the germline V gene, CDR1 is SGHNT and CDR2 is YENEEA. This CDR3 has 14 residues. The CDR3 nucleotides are TGTGCCAGCAGCCCAGCGGGGGGTAGGGATACGCAGTATTTT. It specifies CASSPAGGRDTQYF.